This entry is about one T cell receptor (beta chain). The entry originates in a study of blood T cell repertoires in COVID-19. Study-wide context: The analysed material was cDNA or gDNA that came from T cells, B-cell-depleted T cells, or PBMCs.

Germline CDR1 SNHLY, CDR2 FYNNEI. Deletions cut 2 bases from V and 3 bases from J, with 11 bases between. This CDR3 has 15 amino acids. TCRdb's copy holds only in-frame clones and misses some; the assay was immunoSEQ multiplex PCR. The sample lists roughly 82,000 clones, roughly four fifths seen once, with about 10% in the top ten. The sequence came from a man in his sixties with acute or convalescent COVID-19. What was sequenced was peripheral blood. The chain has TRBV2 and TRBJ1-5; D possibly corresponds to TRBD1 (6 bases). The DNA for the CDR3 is TGTGCCAGCAGTGAATCAGGGGCCATCAATCAGCCCCAGCATTTT. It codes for CASSESGAINQPQHF.